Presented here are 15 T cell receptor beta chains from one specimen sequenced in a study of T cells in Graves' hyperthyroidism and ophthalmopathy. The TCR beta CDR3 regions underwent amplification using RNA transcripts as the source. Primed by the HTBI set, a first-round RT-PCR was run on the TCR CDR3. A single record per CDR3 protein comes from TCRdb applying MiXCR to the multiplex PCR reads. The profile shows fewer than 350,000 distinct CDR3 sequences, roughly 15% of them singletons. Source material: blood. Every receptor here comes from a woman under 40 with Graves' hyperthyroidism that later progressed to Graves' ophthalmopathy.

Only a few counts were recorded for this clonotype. CDR3 DNA sequence: TGTGCCACCAGCCCCGAGGGAACCTACGAGCAGTACTTC. Translated: CATSPEGTYEQYF. The chain joins TRBV15 to TRBJ2-7; tentatively, D is TRBD2 (5 bases). CDR1 and CDR2 from the germline V gene are LNHNV and YYDKDF (reference sequence). The V end lost 5 bases, the J end lost 2 bases, and 10 bases lay between the germline ends. The CDR3 length is 13 residues.

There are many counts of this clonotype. CDR3 sequence (DNA): TGTGCCAGCAGCTTAGGAACGAGGACACGAGGAAACGAGCAGTACTTC. This codes for CASSLGTRTRGNEQYF. V is TRBV7-2 and J is TRBJ2-7; D possibly corresponds to TRBD1 (5 bases). Between the trimmed V and J ends, which lost 1 base and 5 bases, there was a span of 18 bases. Germline V CDR1 and CDR2: SGHTA, FQGNSA. CDR3 length equals 16 residues.

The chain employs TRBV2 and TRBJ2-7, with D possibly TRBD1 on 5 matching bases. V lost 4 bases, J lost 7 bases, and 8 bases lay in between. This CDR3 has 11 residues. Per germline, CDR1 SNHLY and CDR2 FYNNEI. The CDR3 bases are TGTGCCAGCAGTGTAAGACAGGAGCAGTACTTC. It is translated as CASSVRQEQYF.

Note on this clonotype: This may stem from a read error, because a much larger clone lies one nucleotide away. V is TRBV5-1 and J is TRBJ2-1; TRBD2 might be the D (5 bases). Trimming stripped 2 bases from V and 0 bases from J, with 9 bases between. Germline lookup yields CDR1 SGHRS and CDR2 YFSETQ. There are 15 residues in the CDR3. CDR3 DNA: TGCGCCAGCAGCTTAGCGGATTCCTCCTACAATGAGCAGTTCTTC. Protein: CASSLADSSYNEQFF. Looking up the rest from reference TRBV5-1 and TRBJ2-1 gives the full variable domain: KAGVTQTPRYLIKTRGQQVTLSCSPISGHRSVSWYQQTPGQGLQFLFEYFSETQRNKGNFPGRFSGRQFSNSRSEMNVSTLELGDSALYLCASSLADSSYNEQFFGPGTRLTVL.

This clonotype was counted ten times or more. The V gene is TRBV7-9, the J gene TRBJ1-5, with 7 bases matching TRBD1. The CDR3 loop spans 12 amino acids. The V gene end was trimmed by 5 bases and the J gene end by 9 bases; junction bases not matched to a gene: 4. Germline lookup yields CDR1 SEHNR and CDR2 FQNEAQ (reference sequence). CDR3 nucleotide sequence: TGTGCCAGCAGCGACTGGGACAGGCCCCAGCATTTT. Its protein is CASSDWDRPQHF.

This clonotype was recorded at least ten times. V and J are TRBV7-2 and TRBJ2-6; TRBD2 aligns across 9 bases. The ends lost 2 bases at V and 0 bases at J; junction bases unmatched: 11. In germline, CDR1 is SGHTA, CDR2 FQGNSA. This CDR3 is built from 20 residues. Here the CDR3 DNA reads TGTGCCAGCAGCTTATCGGGGGCGGGGGGGATTCCCTCTGGGGCCAACGTCCTGACTTTC. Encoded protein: CASSLSGAGGIPSGANVLTF.

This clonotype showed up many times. DNA of the CDR3: TGTGCCAGCAGTTACCTCAGCGGAAGCTATGGCTACACCTTC. Translating gives CASSYLSGSYGYTF. The J gene is TRBJ1-2, the V gene TRBV6-5, with D uncertain. V was pared by 2 bases and J by 4 bases, with 11 bases between. The germline CDR1 and CDR2 sequences are MNHEY and SVGAGI. The CDR3 is made up of 14 amino acids.

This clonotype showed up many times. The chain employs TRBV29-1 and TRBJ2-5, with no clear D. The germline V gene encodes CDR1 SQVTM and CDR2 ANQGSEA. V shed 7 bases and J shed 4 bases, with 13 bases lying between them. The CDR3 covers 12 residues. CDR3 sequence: CSGRPNGETQYF. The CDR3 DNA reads TGCAGCGGTAGACCCAATGGAGAGACCCAGTACTTC.

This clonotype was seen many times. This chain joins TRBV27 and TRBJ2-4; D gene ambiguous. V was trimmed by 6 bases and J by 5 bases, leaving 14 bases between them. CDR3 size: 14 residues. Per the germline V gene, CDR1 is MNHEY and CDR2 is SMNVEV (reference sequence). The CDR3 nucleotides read TGTGCCAGCAGCACCCCTTTGGGTCAAAACATTCAGTACTTC. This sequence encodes CASSTPLGQNIQYF.

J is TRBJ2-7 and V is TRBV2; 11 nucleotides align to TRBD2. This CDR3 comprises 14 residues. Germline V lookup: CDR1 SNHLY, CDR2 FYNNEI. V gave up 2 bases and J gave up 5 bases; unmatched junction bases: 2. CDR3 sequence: CASSETSGGNEQYF. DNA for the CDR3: TGTGCCAGCAGTGAAACTAGCGGGGGTAACGAGCAGTACTTC.

The CDR3 reads CASSHVLAGSGTGELFF. CDR3 coding DNA: TGTGCCAGCAGCCATGTACTAGCGGGATCAGGGACCGGGGAGCTGTTTTTT. The V and J genes are TRBV4-2 and TRBJ2-2, with TRBD2 identical over 10 bases. Germline CDR1 LGHNA, CDR2 YNFKEQ. The junction had 9 bases not matched to a gene; V was cut back by 3 bases and J by 5 bases. CDR3 size: 17 residues.

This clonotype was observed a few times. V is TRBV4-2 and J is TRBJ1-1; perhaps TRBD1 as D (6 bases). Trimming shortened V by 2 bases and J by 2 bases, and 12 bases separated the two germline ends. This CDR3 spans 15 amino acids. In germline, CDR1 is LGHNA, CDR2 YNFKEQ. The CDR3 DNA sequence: TGTGCCAGCAGCCAAACCGGGACACCAAACACTGAAGCTTTCTTT. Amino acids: CASSQTGTPNTEAFF.

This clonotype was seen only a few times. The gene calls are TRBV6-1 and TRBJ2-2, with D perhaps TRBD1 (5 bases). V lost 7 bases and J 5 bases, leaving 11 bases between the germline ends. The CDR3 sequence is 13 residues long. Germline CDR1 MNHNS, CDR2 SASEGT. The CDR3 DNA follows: TGTGCCAGCACCCCGACAGAGACCGGGGAGCTGTTTTTT. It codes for CASTPTETGELFF.

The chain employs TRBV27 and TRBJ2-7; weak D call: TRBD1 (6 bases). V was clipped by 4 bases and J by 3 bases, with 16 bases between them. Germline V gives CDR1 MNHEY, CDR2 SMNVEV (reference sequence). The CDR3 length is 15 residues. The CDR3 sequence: CASSYRLGQLYEQYF. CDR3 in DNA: TGTGCCAGCAGTTACAGGCTAGGACAGCTCTACGAGCAGTACTTC.

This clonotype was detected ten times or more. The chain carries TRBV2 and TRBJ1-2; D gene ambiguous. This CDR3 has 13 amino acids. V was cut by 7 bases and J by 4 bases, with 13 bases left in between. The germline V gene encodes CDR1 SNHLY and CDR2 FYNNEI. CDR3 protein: CASIEPGSYGYTF. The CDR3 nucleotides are TGTGCCAGCATCGAACCTGGCAGCTATGGCTACACCTTC.